The clone carrying this T cell receptor beta chain was seen only a few times. Antigen specificity is unknown. The sample belongs to a study of PD-1 blockade in classical Hodgkin lymphoma. The CDR3 sequence is 14 residues long. Germline V gene sequence: CDR1 LNHDA, CDR2 SQIVND (reference sequence). V dropped 10 bases and J dropped 1 base, with 16 bases sitting between them. Whole-study results and caveats: Reports indicated that newly diagnosed patients had lower baseline TCR diversity than healthy donors did.

Patients all relapsed after autologous stem cell transplantation, and there was variation in brentuximab vedotin exposure. Generated by immunoSEQ multiplex PCR, the TCRdb table keeps only in-frame clones and is missing some. This sample yields 45,000 to 55,000 clones, of which just under 75% are seen a single time; about 15% belongs to the top ten. This material consisted of peripheral blood mononuclear cells (PBMCs), taken before the second cycle of nivolumab. This rearrangement joins TRBV19 to TRBJ1-1, with D possibly TRBD1 on 6 matching bases. This TCR derives from a human donor with classical Hodgkin lymphoma. CDR3 protein: CATQGRHSNTEAFF. The CDR3 DNA follows: TGTGCCACCCAGGGGAGACACTCGAACACTGAAGCTTTCTTT.